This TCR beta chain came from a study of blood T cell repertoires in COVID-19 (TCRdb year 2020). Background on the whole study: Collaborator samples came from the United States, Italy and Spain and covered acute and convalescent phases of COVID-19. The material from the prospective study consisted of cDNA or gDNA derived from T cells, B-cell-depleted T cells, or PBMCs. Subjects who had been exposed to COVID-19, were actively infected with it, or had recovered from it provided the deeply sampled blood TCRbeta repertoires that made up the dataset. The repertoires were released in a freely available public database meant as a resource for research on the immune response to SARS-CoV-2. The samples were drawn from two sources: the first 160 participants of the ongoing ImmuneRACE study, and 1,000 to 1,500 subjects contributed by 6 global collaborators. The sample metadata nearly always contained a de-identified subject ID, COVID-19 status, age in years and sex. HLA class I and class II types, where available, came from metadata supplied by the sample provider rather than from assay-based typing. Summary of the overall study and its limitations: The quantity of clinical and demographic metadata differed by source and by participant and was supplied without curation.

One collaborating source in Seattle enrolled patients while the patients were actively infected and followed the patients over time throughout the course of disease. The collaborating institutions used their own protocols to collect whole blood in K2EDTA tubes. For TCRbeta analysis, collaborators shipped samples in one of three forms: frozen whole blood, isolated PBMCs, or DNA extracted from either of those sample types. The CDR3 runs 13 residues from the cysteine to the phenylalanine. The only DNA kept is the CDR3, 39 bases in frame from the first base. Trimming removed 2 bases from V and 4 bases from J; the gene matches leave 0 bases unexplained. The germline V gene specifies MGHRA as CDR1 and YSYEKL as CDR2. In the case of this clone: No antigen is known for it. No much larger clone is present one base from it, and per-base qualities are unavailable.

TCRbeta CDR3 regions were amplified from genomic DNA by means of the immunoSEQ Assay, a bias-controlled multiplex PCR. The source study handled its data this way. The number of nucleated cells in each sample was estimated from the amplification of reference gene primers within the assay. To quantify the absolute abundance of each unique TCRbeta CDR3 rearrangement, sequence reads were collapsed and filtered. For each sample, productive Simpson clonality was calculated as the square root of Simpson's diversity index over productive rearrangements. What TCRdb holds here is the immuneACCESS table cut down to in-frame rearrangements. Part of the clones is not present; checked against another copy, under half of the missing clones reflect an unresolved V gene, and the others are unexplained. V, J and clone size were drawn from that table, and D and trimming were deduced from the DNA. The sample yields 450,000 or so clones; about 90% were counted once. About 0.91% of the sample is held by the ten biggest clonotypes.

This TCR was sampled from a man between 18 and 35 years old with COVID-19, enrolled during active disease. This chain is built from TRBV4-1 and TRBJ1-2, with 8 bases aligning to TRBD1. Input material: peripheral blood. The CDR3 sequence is CASSQQGAYGYTF. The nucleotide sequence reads TGCGCCAGCAGCCAACAGGGGGCCTATGGCTACACCTTC.